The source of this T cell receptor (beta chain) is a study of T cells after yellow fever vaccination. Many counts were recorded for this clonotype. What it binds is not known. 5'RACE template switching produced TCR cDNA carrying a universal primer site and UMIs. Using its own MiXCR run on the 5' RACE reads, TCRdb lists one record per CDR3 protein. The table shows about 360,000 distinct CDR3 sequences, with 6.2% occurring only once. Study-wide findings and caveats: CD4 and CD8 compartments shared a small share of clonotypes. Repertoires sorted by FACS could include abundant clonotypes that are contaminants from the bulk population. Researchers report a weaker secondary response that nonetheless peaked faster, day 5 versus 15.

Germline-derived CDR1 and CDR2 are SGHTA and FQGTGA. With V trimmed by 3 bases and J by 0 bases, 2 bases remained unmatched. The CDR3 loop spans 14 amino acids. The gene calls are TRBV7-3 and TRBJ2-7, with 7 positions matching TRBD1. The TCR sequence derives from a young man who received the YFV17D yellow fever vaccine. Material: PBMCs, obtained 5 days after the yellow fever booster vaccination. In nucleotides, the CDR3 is TGTGCCAGCAGCTTGGACAGGATCTCCTACGAGCAGTACTTC. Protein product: CASSLDRISYEQYF.